The 21 T cell receptor beta chains below come from one sample, sequenced in a study of tumor-infiltrating lymphocytes in primary liver carcinoma. The input was approximately 500 ng total RNA; TCR beta cDNA was made from it with a constant-region primer. Construction of TCR beta libraries relied on three successive nested multiplex PCR rounds employing slightly modified ARM-PCR. TRBV1-TRBV30 forward primers paired with a C-beta reverse primer drove the first two PCR rounds, approximately 11 cycles each. TCRdb re-called the multiplex PCR reads with MiXCR, one entry per CDR3 protein. Of about 200,000 distinct CDR3 sequences in the sample, around 60% were seen once. Unsorted whole blood supplied the RNA, and germline DNA was extracted too. The specimen sequenced was peripheral blood. These receptor sequences come from a woman aged 55-70 years with primary liver carcinoma and hepatitis B virus infection.

Worth noting for this clonotype: One junction end disagrees with the germline gene, perhaps due to a read error. This chain uses TRBV11-2 with TRBJ1-5; no reliable D call. CDR1 is SGHAT, CDR2 FQNNGV, per germline. This CDR3 comprises 15 residues. CDR3 nucleotide sequence: TGTGCCAGCAGCTTGGGGATAGGCGAAGTTAAGCCACAGCATTTT. This sequence encodes CASSLGIGEVKPQHF.

The CDR3 region is CASSFWTGSTDTQYF. In DNA, the CDR3 is TGTGCCAGCAGCTTTTGGACAGGAAGCACAGATACGCAGTATTTT. The gene calls are TRBV7-9 and TRBJ2-3; 7 nucleotides align to TRBD1. The CDR3 is 15 residues long. V lost 3 bases, J lost 0 bases, and 3 bases stayed unmatched. Germline CDR1 SEHNR, CDR2 FQNEAQ (reference sequence).

The genes are TRBV5-1 and TRBJ2-3; TRBD2 aligns across 13 bases. Looked up from germline, CDR1 is SGHRS and CDR2 is YFSETQ. V trimming: 3 bases; J trimming: 2 bases; junction bases outside the gene matches: 9. The CDR3 is 18 residues long. Here the CDR3 reads CASSSGLAGAILTDTQYF. CDR3 nucleotides: TGCGCCAGCAGCTCCGGACTAGCGGGAGCCATCCTCACAGATACGCAGTATTTT.

As to this clonotype: An end of the junction differs from the germline gene, which may be a read error. The CDR3 sequence is CATSVGSSGTLYNEQSF. The CDR3 coding sequence is TGTGCCACCAGTGTTGGGAGTAGCGGGACGCTCTACAATGAGCAGTCCTTC. The J gene is TRBJ2-1, the V gene TRBV24-1; 8 nucleotides align to TRBD2. CDR3 length: 17 amino acids. CDR1 is KGHDR, CDR2 SFDVKD, per germline.

As for this clonotype: The germline gene is not matched at one end of the junction; a read error may be the cause. The rearrangement joins TRBV5-1 to TRBJ2-1, with 11 positions matching TRBD2. CDR1 and CDR2 (germline): SGHRS, YFSETQ. This CDR3 spans 15 amino acids. CDR3 region: CAGSPLAGADNEQFF. In DNA form, the CDR3 reads TGCGCCGGCAGCCCACTAGCGGGAGCGGACAATGAGCAGTTCTTC.

Remarks on this clonotype: Mismatch with germline at one junction end may stem from a read error. The chain has TRBV20-1 and TRBJ1-2; perhaps TRBD1 as D (5 bases). Per germline, CDR1 DFQATT and CDR2 SNEGSKA (reference sequence). This CDR3 spans 12 amino acids. CDR3 sequence reads: CSAIQGNYGHTF. In DNA, the CDR3 is TGCAGTGCTATTCAGGGTAACTATGGCCACACCTTC.

In regard to this clonotype: A junction end diverges from the germline sequence, so it may reflect a read error. This rearrangement joins TRBV11-2 to TRBJ2-7; D gene uncertain. CDR3 length equals 14 residues. Germline-derived CDR1 and CDR2 are SGHAT and FQNNGV. CDR3 sequence reads: CVSSLWGPSYEQYF. CDR3 nucleotides: TGTGTCAGCAGCTTATGGGGTCCGTCCTACGAGCAGTATTTC.

The CDR3, as DNA: TGTGCCAGCAGTCCCCGGGACAGAAATTACAATGAGCAGTTCTTC. Translation: CASSPRDRNYNEQFF. The chain recombines TRBV12-3 or TRBV12-4 with TRBJ2-1; 7 positions match TRBD1. The length of the CDR3 is 15 residues. The V gene end was trimmed by 5 bases and the J gene end by 4 bases; junction bases not matched to a gene: 8.

Note on this clonotype: The junction does not match germline at one end; this may be a read error. V usage is TRBV6-5 and J usage is TRBJ1-1, with D perhaps TRBD1 (5 bases). The germline V gene has CDR1 MNHEY and CDR2 SVGAGI. This CDR3 region has 11 residues. The CDR3, as DNA: TGTGTCAGCACCTACGGGACCGAAGCCTTCTTT. Translating it yields CVSTYGTEAFF.

A word on this clonotype: Its ends do not fully match the called genes, so a read error is possible. The J gene is TRBJ1-5, the V gene TRBV5-1; a weak D match, TRBD1 (5 bases). The CDR3 loop spans 14 amino acids. From germline, CDR1 is SGHRS and CDR2 YFSETQ. CDR3 in amino acids: CASSSGTGNRPQHF. DNA for the CDR3: TGCGCCAGCAGCTCGGGGACGGGTAATCGGCCCCAGCATTTT.

This clonotype was seen more than once but under ten times. The rearrangement uses TRBV5-1 and TRBJ2-7; tentative D call: TRBD1 (6 bases). This CDR3 is 13 amino acids long. Trimming removed 4 bases at V and 3 bases at J, with 11 bases between. The germline CDR1 and CDR2 sequences are SGHRS and YFSETQ. CDR3 sequence: CASSTNRDYEQYF. The CDR3 DNA reads as TGCGCCAGCAGCACAAACAGGGACTACGAGCAGTACTTC.

This clonotype was picked up many times. The V and J genes are TRBV12-3 or TRBV12-4 and TRBJ2-5; no reliable D call. Deletions cut 0 bases from V and 1 base from J, with 6 bases between. The CDR3 is 14 amino acids. CDR3 amino acids: CASSLAPSQETQYF. The CDR3, as DNA: TGTGCCAGCAGTTTAGCACCCTCCCAAGAGACCCAGTACTTC.

To note about this clonotype: A much larger clone differs by one base, so this may be a read error. V usage is TRBV6-5 and J usage is TRBJ2-5, with D perhaps given as TRBD1 or TRBD2 (6 bases each). Trimming took off 8 bases at V and 2 bases at J, with 18 bases between the two ends. Germline CDR1 and CDR2: MNHEY and SVGAGI. The CDR3 covers 15 residues. The CDR3 bases are TGTGCCAGCTCGTCGGGGGCGAGACCTCAAGAGACCCAGTACTTC. It yields the protein CASSSGARPQETQYF.

This clonotype was found a few times. The CDR3 reads CASSSLVAGVGRNIQYF. The CDR3 region has the DNA TGTGCCAGCAGCTCCTTGGTTGCGGGGGTTGGGAGGAACATTCAGTACTTC. The gene calls are TRBV5-6 and TRBJ2-4, with 7 bases aligning to TRBD2. CDR1 and CDR2 (germline): SGHDT, YYEEEE. This CDR3 has 17 residues. Trimming cost V 3 bases and J 7 bases; bases outside gene matches: 16.

V and J are TRBV28 and TRBJ2-7; D unclear. The germline V and J ends were trimmed by 9 bases and 5 bases, with 26 bases remaining between them. The length of the CDR3 is 16 residues. The germline CDR1 and CDR2 sequences are MDHEN and SYDVKM. The DNA for the CDR3 is TGTGCCAGTGCCCTCAGGACGTCCGTAACTTTCAACGAGCAGTACTTC. Amino acids: CASALRTSVTFNEQYF.

This clonotype was observed at least ten times. The chain couples TRBV4-1 to TRBJ2-1; D uncertain. Trimming stripped 0 bases from V and 3 bases from J, with 12 bases between. Germline V gene data show CDR1 as MGHRA and CDR2 as YSYEKL. This CDR3 is 16 amino acids long. CDR3 region: CASSQDSQLSYNEQFF. CDR3 coding DNA: TGCGCCAGCAGCCAAGATTCACAACTAAGCTACAATGAGCAGTTCTTC.

This clonotype was counted ten times or more. The chain recombines TRBV11-3 with TRBJ2-3, with 12 bases identical to TRBD2. The germline gives CDR1 SGHNT, CDR2 YENEEA. J gave up 5 bases and V 6 bases, and 6 bases lay outside the gene matches. The CDR3 runs to 15 residues. CDR3 in amino acids: CASRRLAGDLDTQYF. The DNA of the CDR3 is TGTGCCAGCAGGCGACTAGCGGGAGATTTAGATACGCAGTATTTT.

Regarding this clonotype: The CDR3 carries no conserved terminal phenylalanine or tryptophan, so it likely arises from a read error. This rearrangement joins TRBV6-2 or TRBV6-3 to TRBJ2-7; possibly TRBD1 for D (7 bases). Per the germline V gene, CDR1 is MNHEY and CDR2 is SVGEGT. The CDR3 is made up of 15 amino acids. V lost 0 bases and J lost 7, with 16 bases in between. For the CDR3, the DNA is TGTGCCAGCAGTTACTCGGAGGGGGCAGTGGCTGAGCAGTACCTC. Protein product: CASSYSEGAVAEQYL.

This chain joins TRBV11-2 and TRBJ2-3, with 7 bases lining up with TRBD1. CDR3 length: 16 amino acids. The trim removed 6 bases at V and 5 bases at J, leaving 14 bases unmatched. CDR1 and CDR2 from the germline V gene are SGHAT and FQNNGV. The CDR3 DNA follows: TGTGCCAGCAGTCAATCGACGACAGGGTGTCTAGATACGCAGTATTTT. As protein: CASSQSTTGCLDTQYF.

Points on this clonotype: The junction and the germline gene differ at one end; a read error may be behind it. This sequence joins TRBV11-2 and TRBJ1-1; D unresolved. The CDR3 spans 12 residues. In germline, CDR1 is SGHAT, CDR2 FQNNGV. The CDR3 region is CASSSGVIETFF. Written as DNA, the CDR3 is TGTGCCAGCAGCTCTGGCGTGATTGAAACTTTCTTT.

In its sample, this clonotype was seen a few times. The V call is TRBV7-9, the J call TRBJ2-5, with D unresolved. CDR1 SEHNR and CDR2 FQNEAQ come from the germline V gene (reference sequence). The CDR3 consists of 14 residues. The V end was cut by 5 bases, the J end by 4 bases, with 14 bases between. Here the CDR3 reads CASSALGLGETQYF. CDR3 DNA sequence: TGTGCCAGCAGCGCCCTGGGCCTGGGAGAGACCCAGTACTTC.